This T cell receptor beta chain was recovered during a study of blood T cells in healthy people across ages. General observations from the study: Per million T cells, TCR beta diversity dropped about linearly as age rose.

The second PCR ran about 6 to 11 cycles with a sample-barcoded 5' primer and J-beta primers. TCRdb re-derived calls from the 5' RACE reads in MiXCR, one entry per CDR3 protein. The sample records more than 700,000 distinct CDR3 sequences, about 55% being singletons. Comments on this clonotype: No antigen is known for it.

Trimming took 4 bases from V and 11 from J, leaving 15 bases between them. CDR3 length equals 13 residues. Germline-derived CDR1 and CDR2 are MGHDK and SYGVNS. The rearrangement links TRBV25-1 to TRBJ1-5, with D possibly being TRBD1 (5 bases). The origin of this receptor is a man aged 80 or over in good health. Material for sequencing was blood. CDR3 coding DNA: TGTGCCAGCAGTGGTGGAGCAGGGCGGGCCCAGCATTTT. This sequence encodes CASSGGAGRAQHF.